A single sample is the source of the 10 T cell receptor beta chains below, sequenced in a study of blood T cell repertoires in COVID-19 (dated by TCRdb to the early 2020s). Preparation of the library involved the immunoSEQ multiplex PCR assay. Drawn from immuneACCESS, this table holds only the in-frame rearrangements with V and J called that TCRdb kept. Clones are partly lost; checked studies trace under half to an unresolved V gene and leave the rest unexplained. In this sample the table shows about 45,000 clones, 90% of which occur a single time. The ten largest clones take up roughly 5.7% of the sample. The sequencing input was peripheral blood. Every receptor here comes from a human donor in a cohort sampled during active COVID-19.

The chain uses TRBV4-2 and TRBJ1-4, with 8 bases aligning to TRBD1. The CDR3 contains 16 residues. The V segment lost 2 bases and the J segment 4 bases; nucleotides outside the gene matches: 6. Germline V gene data show CDR1 as LGHNA and CDR2 as YNFKEQ. CDR3 sequence reads: CASSQTGQGNNEKLFF. CDR3 nucleotides: TGTGCCAGCAGCCAAACTGGACAGGGCAATAATGAAAAACTGTTTTTT.

The chain links TRBV12-3 or TRBV12-4 to TRBJ2-5; no definite D call. The CDR3 is made up of 13 amino acids. Trimming removed 3 bases from V and 3 bases from J, with 8 bases in between. The CDR3 region has the DNA TGTGCCAGCAGTTTTGGCACCGAAGAGACCCAGTACTTC. This gives the protein CASSFGTEETQYF.

The chain employs TRBV6-5 and TRBJ1-3; 7 nucleotides align to TRBD1. Germline V gives CDR1 MNHEY, CDR2 SVGAGI. CDR3 size: 14 residues. After removal of 6 bases from V and 4 bases from J, the junction contained 6 bases not matched to a gene. The CDR3 reads CASSGRGYGNTIYF. The CDR3 DNA is TGTGCCAGCAGCGGCAGGGGGTACGGAAACACCATATATTTT.

V gene TRBV19 combines with J gene TRBJ2-1; 13 bases are a match to TRBD2. V was clipped by 7 bases and J by 9 bases; unmatched bases: 12. CDR3 length: 16 residues. CDR1 is LNHDA and CDR2 is SQIVND in the germline V gene (reference sequence). DNA of the CDR3: TGTGCCAGTACCCCGACTAGCGGGAGGCCCGGGACTGAGCAGTTCTTC. Encoded protein: CASTPTSGRPGTEQFF.

This chain uses TRBV6-2 or TRBV6-3 with TRBJ2-7; TRBD2 is a possible D gene (5 bases). V dropped 2 bases and J dropped 0 bases, with 17 bases sitting between them. CDR3 length equals 17 residues. Germline CDR1 reads MNHEY; CDR2 reads SVGEGT. The CDR3 sequence is CASSYGVRTQHSYEQYF. DNA of the CDR3: TGTGCCAGCAGTTACGGGGTTAGGACTCAACACTCCTACGAGCAGTACTTC.

This clone has a handful of counts. The chain combines TRBV4-3 with TRBJ2-7, with TRBD2 matching 10 bases. The CDR3 has 16 amino acids. The ends lost 3 bases at V and 7 bases at J; junction bases unmatched: 12. The germline V gene has CDR1 LGHNA and CDR2 YSLEER. The CDR3 sequence is CASSQGLASFSGEQYF. The CDR3, as DNA: TGCGCCAGCAGCCAGGGACTAGCGAGCTTTTCGGGGGAGCAGTACTTC.

This chain links TRBV6-2 or TRBV6-3 with TRBJ2-4; possibly TRBD1 for D (9 bases). There are 21 residues in the CDR3. The V end lost 0 bases, the J end lost 0 bases, and 24 bases lay between the germline ends. The germline gives CDR1 MNHEY, CDR2 SVGEGT. CDR3 coding DNA: TGTGCCAGCAGTTACTCACAGGGGGCCGCCGAGCTAGCGGGAGCCAAAAACATTCAGTACTTC. Its protein is CASSYSQGAAELAGAKNIQYF.

The V and J genes are TRBV9 and TRBJ1-5, with D unclear. Germline V lookup: CDR1 SGDLS, CDR2 YYNGEE. The CDR3 spans 17 residues. With 0 bases removed from V and 0 bases from J, the gap between germline ends came to 13 bases. The CDR3 region has the DNA TGTGCCAGCAGCGTAGGTTTTGGCTTTCATAGCAATCAGCCCCAGCATTTT. It encodes CASSVGFGFHSNQPQHF. The full variable domain, rest sourced from reference TRBV9 and TRBJ1-5, is DSGVTQTPKHLITATGQRVTLRCSPRSGDLSVYWYQQSLDQGLQFLIQYYNGEERAKGNILERFSAQQFPDLHSELNLSSLELGDSALYFCASSVGFGFHSNQPQHFGDGTRLSIL.

The chain employs TRBV5-6 and TRBJ2-5; 14 bases are shared with TRBD2. J lost 4 bases, V lost 4 bases, and 6 bases had no gene match. The germline V gene has CDR1 SGHDT and CDR2 YYEEEE. The CDR3 covers 16 residues. The CDR3 here is CASSPGLAGGLETQYF. CDR3 sequence (DNA): TGTGCCAGCAGCCCCGGACTAGCGGGGGGTTTAGAGACCCAGTACTTC.

J is TRBJ1-4 and V is TRBV7-2; D not resolved. V lost 4 bases and J 4 bases, leaving 16 bases between the germline ends. The CDR3 covers 16 residues. Per germline, CDR1 SGHTA and CDR2 FQGNSA. CDR3 amino acids: CASSSPPRGINEKLFF. CDR3 bases: TGTGCCAGCAGCTCTCCTCCTCGGGGAATTAATGAAAAACTGTTTTTT.